The subject of this entry is one TCR beta chain. The antigen remains unidentified. Per germline, CDR1 DFQATT and CDR2 SNEGSKA (reference sequence). The length of the CDR3 is 9 residues. Trimming shortened V by 7 bases and J by 7 bases, and 5 bases separated the two germline ends. This entry is derived from a study of T cell responses to AZD1222 COVID-19 vaccine. Study at large: Second-dose schedules of about 4 or about 12 weeks were combined. The study, taken as a whole, reports: Recipients of two AZD1222 doses showed rising Spike-specific TCR breadth and depth. Baseline testing showed seropositivity in only a handful of AZD1222 recipients. Epitopes outside B.1.351 and B.1.1.7 mutated regions reportedly drew nearly half of spike TCRs.

Data came from immunoSEQ multiplex PCR; TCRdb stores just in-frame clones and leaves some out. The sample consists of about 80,000 clones, roughly nine tenths of them appearing once. The clonotype originates from an adult in good health. V is TRBV20-1 and J is TRBJ2-1; unclear D gene. The material sequenced was peripheral blood, taken on day 0 of AZD1222 vaccination. The CDR3 region has the DNA TGCAGTGTACGGAATGAGCAGTTCTTC. Its protein product is CSVRNEQFF.